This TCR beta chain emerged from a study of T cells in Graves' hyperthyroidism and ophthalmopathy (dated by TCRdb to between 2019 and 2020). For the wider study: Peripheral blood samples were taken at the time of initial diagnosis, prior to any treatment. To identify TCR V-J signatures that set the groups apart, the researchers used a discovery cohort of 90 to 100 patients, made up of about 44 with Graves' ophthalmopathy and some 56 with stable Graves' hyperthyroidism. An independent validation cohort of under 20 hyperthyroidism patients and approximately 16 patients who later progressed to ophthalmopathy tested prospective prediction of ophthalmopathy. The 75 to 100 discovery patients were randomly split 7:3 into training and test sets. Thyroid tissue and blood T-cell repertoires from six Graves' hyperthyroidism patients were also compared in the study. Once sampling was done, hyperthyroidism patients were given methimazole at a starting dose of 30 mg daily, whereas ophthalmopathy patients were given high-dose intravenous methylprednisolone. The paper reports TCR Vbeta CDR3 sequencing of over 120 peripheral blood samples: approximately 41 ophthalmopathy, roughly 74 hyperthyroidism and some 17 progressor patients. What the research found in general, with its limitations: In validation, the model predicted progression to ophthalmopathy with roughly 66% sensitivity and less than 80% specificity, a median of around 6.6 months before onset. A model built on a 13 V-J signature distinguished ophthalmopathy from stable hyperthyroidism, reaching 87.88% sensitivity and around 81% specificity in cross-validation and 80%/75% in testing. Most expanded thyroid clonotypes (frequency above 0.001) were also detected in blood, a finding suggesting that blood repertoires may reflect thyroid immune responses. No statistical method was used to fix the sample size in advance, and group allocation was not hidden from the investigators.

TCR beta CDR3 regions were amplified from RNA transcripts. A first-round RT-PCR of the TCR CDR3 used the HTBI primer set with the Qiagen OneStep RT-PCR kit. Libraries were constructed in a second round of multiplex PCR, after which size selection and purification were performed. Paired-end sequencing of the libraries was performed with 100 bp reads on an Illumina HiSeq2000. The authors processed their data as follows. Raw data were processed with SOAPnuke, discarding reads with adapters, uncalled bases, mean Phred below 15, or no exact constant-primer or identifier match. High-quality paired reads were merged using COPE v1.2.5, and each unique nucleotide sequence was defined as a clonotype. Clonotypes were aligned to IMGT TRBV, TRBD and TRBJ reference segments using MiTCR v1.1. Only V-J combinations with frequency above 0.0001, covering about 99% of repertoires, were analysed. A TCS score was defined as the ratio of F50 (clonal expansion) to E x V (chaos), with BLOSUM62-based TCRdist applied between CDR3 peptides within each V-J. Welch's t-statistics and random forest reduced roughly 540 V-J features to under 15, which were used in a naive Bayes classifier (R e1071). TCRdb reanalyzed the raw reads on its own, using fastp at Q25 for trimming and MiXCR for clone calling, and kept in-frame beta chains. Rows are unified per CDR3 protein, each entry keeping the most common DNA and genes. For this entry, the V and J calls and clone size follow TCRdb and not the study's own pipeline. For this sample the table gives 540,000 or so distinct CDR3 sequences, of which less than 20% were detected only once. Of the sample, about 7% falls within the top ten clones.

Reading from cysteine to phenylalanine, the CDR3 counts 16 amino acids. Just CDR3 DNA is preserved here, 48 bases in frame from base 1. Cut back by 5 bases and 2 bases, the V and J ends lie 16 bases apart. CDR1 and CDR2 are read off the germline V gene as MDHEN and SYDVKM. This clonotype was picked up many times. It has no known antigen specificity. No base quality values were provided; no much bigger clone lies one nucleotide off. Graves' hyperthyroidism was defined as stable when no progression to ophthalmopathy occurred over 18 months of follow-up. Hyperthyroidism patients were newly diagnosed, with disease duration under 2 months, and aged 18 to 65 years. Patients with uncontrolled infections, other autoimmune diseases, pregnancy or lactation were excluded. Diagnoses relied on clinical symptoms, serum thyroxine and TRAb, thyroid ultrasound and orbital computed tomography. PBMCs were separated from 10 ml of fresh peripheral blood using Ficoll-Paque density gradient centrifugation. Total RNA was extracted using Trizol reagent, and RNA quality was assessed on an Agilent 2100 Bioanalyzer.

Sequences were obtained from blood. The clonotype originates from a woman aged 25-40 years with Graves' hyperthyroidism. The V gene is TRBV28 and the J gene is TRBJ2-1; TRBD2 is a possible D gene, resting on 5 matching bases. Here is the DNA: TGTGCCAGCAGTCCCCCCGGAGGATTACCCTACAATGAGCAGTTCTTC. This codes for CASSPPGGLPYNEQFF.